Included here is one T cell receptor beta chain sequence, with context. This clonotype occurred many times. No cognate antigen has been identified for it. Base qualities are not provided; no much larger clone lies one nucleotide away. CDR1 and CDR2 are drawn from the germline V gene: SQVTM, ANQGSEA. Trimming leaves V shorter by 3 bases and J shorter by 3 bases, with the junction holding 8 bases beyond the gene matches. The CDR3 starts with the cysteine, ends with the phenylalanine, and has 15 residues. Only CDR3 DNA is held: 45 bases, read in frame from base 1. These data originate in a study of Graves' ophthalmopathy and Graves' hyperthyroidism (dated by TCRdb to 2016 to 2018). About the full investigation: Peripheral blood was collected before any treatment was given, at the time of initial diagnosis. The study used TCR beta repertoire signatures to distinguish Graves' ophthalmopathy from Graves' hyperthyroidism and to predict progression to ophthalmopathy. In total, 135 blood samples were TCR-sequenced: some 40 ophthalmopathy, approximately 80 hyperthyroidism and roughly 17 hyperthyroidism-to-ophthalmopathy patients. To explore V-J signatures distinguishing ophthalmopathy from hyperthyroidism, a discovery set of around 97 patients (about 41 ophthalmopathy, 57 stable hyperthyroidism) was enrolled. The independent validation cohort included about 19 hyperthyroidism patients plus 17 patients who later progressed from hyperthyroidism to ophthalmopathy. In five or six hyperthyroidism patients, the T-cell repertoires found in thyroid tissue were compared with those found in blood. Once sampling was done, hyperthyroidism patients were given methimazole at a starting dose of 30 mg daily, while ophthalmopathy patients were given high-dose intravenous methylprednisolone. The paper's findings and limits, for the study overall: In cross-validation, the 13-signature model distinguished ophthalmopathy from stable hyperthyroidism with nearly 90% sensitivity and around 81% specificity, and in the test set the corresponding values were roughly 80% and 75%. No statistical method was used to set the sample size in advance, and the investigators knew which group each participant was assigned to. In validation, the model predicted ophthalmopathy progression with about 70% sensitivity and around 72% specificity; fewer than 15 predicted patients were CT-confirmed with GO in a median of approximately 6.2 months. Among expanded thyroid clonotypes with frequency above 0.001, most also showed up in blood, which suggests that blood repertoires may reflect the thyroid immune response.

Stable hyperthyroidism was defined as no progression to ophthalmopathy within 18 months of follow-up. The hyperthyroidism patients were 18 to 65 years old and newly diagnosed, with a disease duration of less than 2 months. Patients with other autoimmune diseases, uncontrolled infections, pregnancy or lactation were excluded from the study. Diagnosis was based on clinical symptoms, serum thyroxine, TRAb, thyroid ultrasound and orbital computed tomography. Ficoll-Paque density gradient centrifugation was used to isolate PBMCs from 8.5 to 10 ml of fresh peripheral blood. Total RNA was extracted with Trizol reagent and quality-checked on an Agilent 2100 Bioanalyzer. TCR beta CDR3 regions were amplified from RNA transcripts for repertoire sequencing. The first round of RT-PCR was done with HTBI primers and the Qiagen OneStep RT-PCR kit, and was followed by a second round of multiplex PCR, then size selection and purification. Sequencing of the libraries was carried out on an Illumina HiSeq2000 in paired-end mode with 100 bp reads. The published analysis was carried out like this. SOAPnuke was used for read processing, and reads with adapters, uncalled bases, a mean Phred below 15, or no exact constant-primer or identifier match were discarded. COPE v1.2.5 was used to merge the high-quality paired reads. Each unique nucleotide sequence was treated as a clonotype, and MiTCR v1.1 was used to align the clonotypes to the IMGT TRB V, D and J references. Analysis was restricted to V-J combinations with a frequency above 0.0001, which covered 98% to 99.2% of repertoires. A TCR clonal expansion and chaos score per V-J combination was defined as the ratio of F50 clonal expansion to chaos observed in the TCRdist matrix. Welch's t-statistics and random forest were used to reduce the features to about 12 V-J combinations, which were then used as input to a naive Bayes classifier. Thyroid-blood repertoire similarity was quantified with the Morisita-Horn index. Through fastp at Q25 and MiXCR, TCRdb rebuilt clones from the public reads, retaining in-frame beta chains. Every CDR3 protein is listed once, alongside the most common genes and DNA of its rows. The V and J calls and clone size are TCRdb's, not the authors'. Counted in this sample were some 350,000 distinct CDR3 sequences; about a sixth of them appeared once. Of the sample, 2.4% falls within the top ten clones.

The source of this sequence is an adult woman with stable Graves' hyperthyroidism. Specimen: peripheral blood. The V gene is TRBV29-1 and the J gene is TRBJ1-2, with 9 bases matching TRBD1. The CDR3 corresponds to CSVDVYRTGDYGYTF. In nucleotides, the sequence is TGCAGCGTTGACGTTTACAGGACAGGGGACTATGGCTACACCTTC.